This T cell receptor beta chain emerged from a study of T cell responses to AZD1222 COVID-19 vaccine. V was trimmed by 1 base and J by 1 base, leaving 7 bases between them. The CDR3 totals 14 residues. The germline V gene has CDR1 LGHDT and CDR2 YNNKEL (reference sequence). Of note for this clone: Its antigen is as yet unknown.

Sequencing used immunoSEQ multiplex PCR; TCRdb keeps in-frame clones, though not all of them. The sample gives around 190,000 clones, roughly nine tenths of which show up once; more than 1.5% is in the top ten. The study's findings and limits: As reported, nearly half of all spike-specific TCRs target variant regions that are unmutated. Regions 160-218 and 743-854 held dominance among vaccine-associated CD4 TCRs, which spanned spike.

This clonotype originated in an adult who received the AZD1222 COVID-19 vaccine. Sample: peripheral blood, taken 28 days after the second AZD1222 dose. V and J are TRBV3-1 (or the pseudogene TRBV3-2) and TRBJ2-5; D gene unclear. In DNA form, the CDR3 reads TGTGCCAGCAGCCAAGGGCCAGGCCAAGAGACCCAGTACTTC. It codes for CASSQGPGQETQYF.